The clone carrying this T cell receptor (beta chain) came up a few times. The sample belongs to a study of blood T cell repertoires in COVID-19. There are 15 residues in the CDR3. Germline values: CDR1 LNHDA, CDR2 SQIVND (reference sequence). With 5 bases removed from V and 7 bases from J, the gap between germline ends came to 18 bases. Categorization into cohorts depended on clinical history that participants reported. Exposed enrollees encountered a COVID-19 case at some point within 2 weeks before study entry. As processed by the authors: Amplification with reference gene primers provided the estimates of nucleated cell counts. TCRdb's copy holds only in-frame clones and misses some; the assay was immunoSEQ multiplex PCR. V and J calls and clone size are as listed in that table; D and trimming were resolved from the DNA. The sample lists hundreds of thousands of clones, 75% to 90% seen once, with 0.87% in the top ten.

The V gene is TRBV19, the J gene TRBJ1-5; tentatively, D is TRBD1 (6 bases). The sample comprised PBMCs or T cells enriched from blood (not recorded which). This TCR was sampled from a man aged 50 to 60 who had been exposed to COVID-19. The chain's CDR3 is CASSVTQGFRQPQHF. CDR3 nucleotide sequence: TGTGCCAGTAGTGTAACACAGGGATTTAGACAGCCCCAGCATTTT.